Presented here are 31 T cell receptor beta chains from one specimen sequenced in a study of identical twins. TCRdb re-called the 5' RACE reads with MiXCR, one entry per CDR3 protein. The table shows 550,000 to 800,000 distinct CDR3 sequences, with 7.1% occurring only once. The same sample was also studied in work on yellow fever vaccine responses in identical twins.

The sample was PBMCs. All receptors come from a woman aged 18-35 years in good health.

This clonotype was seen a handful of times. The V gene is TRBV2, the J gene TRBJ2-5; 10 bases are shared with TRBD2. Germline V gene sequence: CDR1 SNHLY, CDR2 FYNNEI. The length of the CDR3 is 14 residues. V lost 6 bases to trimming and J lost 5 bases; unmatched junction nucleotides: 6. The CDR3 coding sequence is TGTGCCAGCAGGGCCACTAGCGGGGAGGAGACCCAGTACTTC. This sequence encodes CASRATSGEETQYF. Full variable domain (rest looked up from reference TRBV2 and TRBJ2-5): EPEVTQTPSHQVTQMGQEVILRCVPISNHLYFYWYRQILGQKVEFLVSFYNNEISEKSEIFDDQFSVERPDGSNFTLKIRSTKLEDSAMYFCASRATSGEETQYFGPGTRLLVL.

This clonotype has a count of ten or more. CDR3 DNA sequence: TGTGCCAGCAGCTTAGATGACGACGACCAAGAGACCCAGTACTTC. Protein sequence: CASSLDDDDQETQYF. The chain links TRBV11-3 to TRBJ2-5; no reliable D call. The germline gives CDR1 SGHNT, CDR2 YENEEA. This CDR3 has 15 residues. Trimming shortened V by 0 bases and J by 0 bases, and 8 bases separated the two germline ends. Looking up the rest from reference TRBV11-3 and TRBJ2-5 gives the full variable domain: EAGVVQSPRYKIIEKKQPVAFWCNPISGHNTLYWYLQNLGQGPELLIRYENEEAVDDSQLPKDRFSAERLKGVDSTLKIQPAELGDSAVYLCASSLDDDDQETQYFGPGTRLLVL.

This sequence joins TRBV10-2 and TRBJ2-5; TRBD1 matches at 9 bases. V shed 7 bases and J 4 bases; nucleotides not matched to a gene: 13. Germline CDR1 WSHSY, CDR2 SAAADI. The CDR3 runs to 16 residues. CDR3 nucleotide sequence: TGCGCCAGCATCCCTTTTAGGACAGGGGACGGAGAGACCCAGTACTTC. Its protein is CASIPFRTGDGETQYF.

In its sample, this clonotype was seen many times. The chain combines TRBV24-1 with TRBJ2-1; weak D call: TRBD1 (6 bases). The germline V gene has CDR1 KGHDR and CDR2 SFDVKD. The ends were cut back, 7 bases at V and 2 bases at J, with 11 bases in the middle. The CDR3 consists of 14 residues. The CDR3 bases are TGTGCCACCAGCCCACAGGGCCCCTACAATGAGCAGTTCTTC. This encodes CATSPQGPYNEQFF.

Here the CDR3 DNA reads TGTGCTAGTGGTTCGCTGGGACTAGCGAGCTCCTACGAGCAGTACTTC. The encoded protein is CASGSLGLASSYEQYF. This chain connects TRBV12-5 to TRBJ2-7; TRBD2 aligns across 10 bases. The V gene's germline CDR1 is LGHNT and CDR2 FRNRAP. The CDR3 sequence is 16 residues long. Trimming took 4 bases from V and 0 from J; bases not matched to a gene: 6.

V and J are TRBV7-9 and TRBJ1-6, with 9 bases that match TRBD1. Germline CDR1 SEHNR, CDR2 FQNEAQ (reference sequence). This CDR3 has 14 residues. J gave up 6 bases and V 7 bases, and 4 bases lay outside the gene matches. The CDR3 coding sequence is TGTGCCAGCACAGGACAGGGGTTTAATTCACCCCTCCACTTT. Its protein product is CASTGQGFNSPLHF.

This clonotype has at least ten counts. This chain links TRBV20-1 with TRBJ2-1; D ambiguous. The CDR3 runs to 15 residues. Trimming shortened V by 0 bases and J by 0 bases, and 9 bases separated the two germline ends. Germline V gene data show CDR1 as DFQATT and CDR2 as SNEGSKA (reference sequence). The CDR3 nucleotides are TGCAGTGCTAGAGATTTACGGAGCTCCTACAATGAGCAGTTCTTC. This translates into CSARDLRSSYNEQFF.

This clonotype turned up a few times. This sequence joins TRBV28 and TRBJ2-3; a possible D gene is TRBD2 (6 bases). The CDR3 has 15 residues. CDR1 and CDR2 (germline): MDHEN, SYDVKM. The V and J ends lost 5 bases and 2 bases respectively, with 14 bases between them. The CDR3, as DNA: TGTGCCAGCAGTCCCCGGGGAGGACCCACAGATACGCAGTATTTT. Amino acids: CASSPRGGPTDTQYF.

This clonotype was picked up a small number of times. The rearrangement links TRBV27 to TRBJ2-3; 9 nucleotides align to TRBD1. The CDR3 is 17 residues long. Germline CDR1 reads MNHEY; CDR2 reads SMNVEV (reference sequence). V shed 0 bases and J 5 bases; nucleotides not matched to a gene: 9. CDR3 nucleotide sequence: TGTGCCAGCAGTTTATCGTGGACAGGGGTTTGGGGAGATACGCAGTATTTT. This translates into CASSLSWTGVWGDTQYF.

About this clonotype: It is likely a read error: a sequence one base away is far more abundant. The V and J genes are TRBV3-1 and TRBJ1-1; D remains ambiguous. This CDR3 has 12 residues. The germline gives CDR1 LGHDT, CDR2 YNNKEL (reference sequence). The CDR3 bases are TGTGCCGGCAGCCAGGTGAACACTGAAGCTTTCTTT. Translated, it gives CAGSQVNTEAFF.

At least ten counts were recorded for this clonotype. The chain is built from TRBV24-1 and TRBJ2-5, with 11 nucleotides matching TRBD2. The germline V gene encodes CDR1 KGHDR and CDR2 SFDVKD. The CDR3 runs to 18 residues. Trimming removed 2 bases from V and 3 bases from J; junction bases left unmatched: 10. The CDR3 loop reads CATSDSGNSGGAKETQYF. CDR3 sequence (DNA): TGTGCCACCAGTGATTCCGGGAATAGCGGGGGGGCGAAAGAGACCCAGTACTTC.

This clonotype was seen a few times. CDR3 DNA: TGCGCCAGCAGCGGCCGACAGGGTGTAGATGGCTACACCTTC. It is translated as CASSGRQGVDGYTF. V and J are TRBV5-1 and TRBJ1-2; 7 positions match TRBD1. The CDR3 length is 14 residues. Trimming removed 4 bases from V and 6 bases from J; junction bases left unmatched: 9. CDR1 is SGHRS and CDR2 is YFSETQ in the germline V gene.

This clonotype was recorded at least ten times. An end of the junction does not agree with germline; a read error may underlie this. The V call is TRBV5-1, the J call TRBJ2-5; 11 bases are shared with TRBD2. Germline CDR1 reads SGHRS; CDR2 reads YFSETQ. The CDR3 extends over 15 amino acids. CDR3 nucleotides: TGCGCCAGCAGGTTGGGACTAGCGGACCAAGAGACCCAGTACTTC. It codes for CASRLGLADQETQYF.

This clonotype was counted only a few times. This CDR3 is CASSYSSRGGYEQYF. DNA of the CDR3: TGTGCCAGCAGTTATTCGTCCAGGGGGGGTTACGAGCAGTACTTC. The V and J genes are TRBV6-5 and TRBJ2-7, with D perhaps assigned TRBD1 or TRBD2 (7 bases each). The germline CDR1 and CDR2 sequences are MNHEY and SVGAGI. Trimming removed 3 bases from V and 4 bases from J, with 16 bases in between. There are 15 residues in the CDR3.

This clonotype was recorded at least ten times. The chain employs TRBV9 and TRBJ1-1, with D possibly matching TRBD1 (5 bases). CDR1 and CDR2 (germline): SGDLS, YYNGEE. This CDR3 contains 13 residues. V was clipped by 3 bases and J by 5 bases, with 11 bases between them. The CDR3 bases are TGTGCCAGCAGCGCGGATTGGGGGACTGAAGCTTTCTTT. Its translation is CASSADWGTEAFF.

The J gene is TRBJ2-1, the V gene TRBV7-2, with D maybe TRBD2 (5 bases). Trimming shortened V by 5 bases and J by 5 bases, and 13 bases separated the two germline ends. This CDR3 region has 14 residues. Germline CDR1 and CDR2: SGHTA and FQGNSA. In nucleotides, the CDR3 is TGTGCCAGCAGCGAGCAGAGCGGACACAATGAGCAGTTCTTC. This translates into CASSEQSGHNEQFF.

Many counts were recorded for this clonotype. The V and J genes are TRBV7-2 and TRBJ2-2; 9 positions agree with TRBD1. From germline, CDR1 is SGHTA and CDR2 FQGNSA. The trim removed 4 bases at V and 7 bases at J, leaving 4 bases unmatched. The CDR3 is 14 amino acids. The CDR3 is CASSSTGGIGELFF. In DNA form, the CDR3 reads TGTGCCAGCAGCTCTACAGGGGGCATCGGGGAGCTGTTTTTT.

This clonotype occurred many times. The chain couples TRBV5-5 to TRBJ2-2; 10 nucleotides align to TRBD1. This CDR3 comprises 16 residues. Trimming took 3 bases from V and 6 from J; bases not matched to a gene: 8. CDR1 and CDR2 (germline): SGHKS, YYEKEE (reference sequence). The CDR3 nucleotides read TGTGCCAGCAGCTGGAGGGGACAGGGGATTCCCGGGGAGCTGTTTTTT. This gives the protein CASSWRGQGIPGELFF.

The sample holds many counts of this clonotype. J is TRBJ2-4 and V is TRBV15; possible D gene TRBD2, 5 bases. Trimming removed 5 bases at V and 0 bases at J, with 17 bases between. Germline V gene lookup returns CDR1 LNHNV and CDR2 YYDKDF (reference sequence). The CDR3 has 17 residues. This CDR3 reads CATSSQEVEVAKNIQYF. CDR3 nucleotides: TGTGCCACCAGCTCCCAGGAGGTGGAGGTAGCCAAAAACATTCAGTACTTC.

CDR3 residues: CASSSGAEHTDTQYF. CDR3 in DNA: TGTGCCAGCAGCTCTGGAGCCGAACACACAGATACGCAGTATTTT. This chain links TRBV5-6 with TRBJ2-3; D gene uncertain. Germline V gene lookup returns CDR1 SGHDT and CDR2 YYEEEE. V was trimmed by 3 bases and J by 2 bases, leaving 13 bases between them. This CDR3 contains 15 residues.

This clonotype came up many times. This chain links TRBV4-1 with TRBJ2-7; TRBD2 matches at 9 bases. Germline CDR1 reads MGHRA; CDR2 reads YSYEKL. The J segment lost 0 bases and the V segment lost 1 base, leaving 1 base of the junction unmatched. The CDR3 loop spans 15 amino acids. CDR3 residues: CASSQGTSVSYEQYF. For the CDR3, the DNA is TGCGCCAGCAGCCAAGGGACTAGCGTCTCCTACGAGCAGTACTTC.

This clonotype appeared many times. The chain carries TRBV29-1 and TRBJ1-3; D remains ambiguous. The CDR3 covers 13 residues. The V end lost 4 bases, the J end lost 4 bases, and 11 bases lay between the germline ends. From germline, CDR1 is SQVTM and CDR2 ANQGSEA. Here the CDR3 DNA reads TGCAGCGTTGGATTGCAGTCGGGAAACACCATATATTTT. Translating gives CSVGLQSGNTIYF.

V usage is TRBV18 and J usage is TRBJ1-6; D may be TRBD1 (6 bases). Trimming stripped 3 bases from V and 10 bases from J, with 16 bases between. This CDR3 is built from 15 residues. Germline values: CDR1 KGHSH, CDR2 LQKENI. In nucleotides, the CDR3 is TGTGCCAGCTCACCTGGATTACAGGGAGGATCACCCCTCCACTTT. Translation: CASSPGLQGGSPLHF.

This clonotype appeared a few times. V usage is TRBV19 and J usage is TRBJ2-1; D not certain. V was trimmed by 2 bases and J by 4 bases, leaving 12 bases between them. Germline CDR1 and CDR2: LNHDA and SQIVND (reference sequence). There are 15 residues in the CDR3. The CDR3 reads CASSISRGLYNEQFF. DNA for the CDR3: TGTGCCAGTAGTATATCCAGAGGCCTATACAATGAGCAGTTCTTC.

This clonotype came up many times. The chain recombines TRBV5-6 with TRBJ2-1; the match to TRBD2 covers 11 bases. CDR1 SGHDT and CDR2 YYEEEE come from the germline V gene. J gave up 8 bases and V 4 bases, and 14 bases lay outside the gene matches. This CDR3 has 17 amino acids. CDR3 sequence (DNA): TGTGCCAGCAGCCCTACTAGCGGGGGATATAGAATCGATGAGCAGTTCTTC. It translates to CASSPTSGGYRIDEQFF.

This clonotype was counted many times. In nucleotides, the CDR3 is TGTGCCAGCAGCTCAACCAATCCGGGGCCGGTTCTGGAGACCCAGTACTTC. Its translation: CASSSTNPGPVLETQYF. The V gene is TRBV7-9, the J gene TRBJ2-5, with D perhaps given as TRBD1 or TRBD2 (5 bases each). V lost 4 bases to trimming and J lost 5 bases, with 23 bases between them. The CDR3 sequence is 17 residues long. From germline, CDR1 is SEHNR and CDR2 FQNEAQ (reference sequence).

Concerning this clonotype: Relative to the germline gene, one junction end is altered; a read error may explain this. The genes are TRBV3-1 and TRBJ2-5, with TRBD1 matching over 7 bases. Germline V gives CDR1 LGHDT, CDR2 YNNKEL (reference sequence). CDR3 length: 17 residues. CDR3 residues: CACSQHTPGQSRETQYF. In DNA form, the CDR3 reads TGTGCCTGCAGCCAACACACCCCGGGACAGAGTCGCGAGACCCAGTACTTC.

This clonotype was detected only a few times. The chain recombines TRBV20-1 with TRBJ2-7, with TRBD2 matching over 7 bases. The J segment lost 0 bases and the V segment lost 7 bases, leaving 15 bases of the junction unmatched. Germline-derived CDR1 and CDR2 are DFQATT and SNEGSKA (reference sequence). CDR3 length: 16 amino acids. The CDR3 coding sequence is TGCAGTGGGTCTGGGCTAGCGGCTCGGAGCTCCTACGAGCAGTACGTC. It encodes CSGSGLAARSSYEQYV.

The chain links TRBV19 to TRBJ1-1, with a weak D call TRBD1 (5 bases). The V gene's germline CDR1 is LNHDA and CDR2 SQIVND (reference sequence). CDR3 size: 13 residues. Trimming left V 7 bases short and J 6 bases short, with 15 bases between. The CDR3 region has the DNA TGTGCCAGTACCCCAGGACATAGGGCTGAAGCTTTCTTT. Its translation: CASTPGHRAEAFF.

This clonotype has a count of ten or more. The chain employs TRBV7-6 and TRBJ2-2; D gene unclear. The ends were cut back, 5 bases at V and 6 bases at J, with 10 bases in the middle. Germline CDR1 and CDR2: SGHVS and FNYEAQ. This CDR3 contains 13 residues. CDR3: CASSPREAGELFF. The DNA of the CDR3 is TGTGCCAGCAGCCCGCGAGAGGCCGGGGAGCTGTTTTTT.

This sequence joins TRBV11-1 and TRBJ1-6, with 8 bases matching TRBD1. The trim removed 6 bases at V and 12 bases at J, leaving 7 bases unmatched. CDR3 length equals 13 residues. Germline V lookup: CDR1 SGHAT, CDR2 FQDESV (reference sequence). The CDR3: CASSSNRGEPLHF. The DNA of the CDR3 is TGTGCCAGCAGTTCGAACAGGGGGGAACCCCTCCACTTT.